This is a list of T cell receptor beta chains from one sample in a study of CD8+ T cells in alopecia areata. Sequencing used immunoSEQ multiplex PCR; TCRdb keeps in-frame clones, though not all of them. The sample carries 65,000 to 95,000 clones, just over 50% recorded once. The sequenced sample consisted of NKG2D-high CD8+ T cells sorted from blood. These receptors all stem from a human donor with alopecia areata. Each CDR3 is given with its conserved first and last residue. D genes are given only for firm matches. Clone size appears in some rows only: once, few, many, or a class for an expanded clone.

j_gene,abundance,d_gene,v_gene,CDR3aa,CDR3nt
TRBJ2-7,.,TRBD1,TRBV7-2,CASSGLTGRTYEQYF,TGTGCCAGCAGCGGCCTGACAGGGCGGACCTACGAGCAGTACTTC
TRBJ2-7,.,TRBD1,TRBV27,CASSLLDRTYEQYF,TGTGCCAGCAGTTTGTTGGACAGGACCTACGAGCAGTACTTC
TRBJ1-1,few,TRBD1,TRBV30,CAWKSGQGRTEAFF,TGTGCCTGGAAGTCGGGACAGGGGCGGACTGAAGCTTTCTTT
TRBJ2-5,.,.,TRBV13,CASSLRDGETQYF,TGTGCCAGCAGCTTGCGGGACGGAGAGACCCAGTACTTC
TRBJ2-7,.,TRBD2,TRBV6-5,CASSYSPLAGAEQYF,TGTGCCAGCAGTTACTCTCCCCTAGCGGGAGCCGAGCAGTACTTC
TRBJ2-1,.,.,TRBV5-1,CASSLAGTSSNEQFF,TGCGCCAGCAGCTTGGCCGGGACCAGCTCCAATGAGCAGTTCTTC
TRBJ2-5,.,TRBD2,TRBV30,CAWSVGTDIGRETQYF,TGTGCCTGGAGTGTAGGAACCGACATCGGGAGGGAGACCCAGTACTTC
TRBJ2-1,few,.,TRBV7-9,CASSPYNEQFF,TGTGCCAGCAGTCCCTACAATGAGCAGTTCTTC
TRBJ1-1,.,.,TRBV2,CASERGAEAFF,TGTGCCAGCGAACGGGGTGCTGAAGCTTTCTTT
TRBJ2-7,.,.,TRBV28,CATLSVRAYEQYF,TGTGCCACCTTAAGTGTCAGGGCCTACGAGCAGTACTTC
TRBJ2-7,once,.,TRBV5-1,CASSSSLGPYF,TGCGCCAGCAGCAGCAGTCTAGGCCCGTACTTC
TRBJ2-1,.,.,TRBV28,CASTVGWEQFF,TGTGCCAGCACCGTAGGGTGGGAGCAGTTCTTC
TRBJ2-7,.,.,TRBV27,CASWDNYEQYF,TGTGCCAGCTGGGACAACTACGAGCAGTACTTC
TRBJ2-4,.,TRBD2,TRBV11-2,CASSLGSSGRARGNIQYF,TGTGCCAGCAGCTTAGGTTCCAGCGGGAGGGCCCGGGGAAACATTCAGTACTTC
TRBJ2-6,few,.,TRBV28,CAIQSMGTGANVLTF,TGTGCCATCCAATCGATGGGAACTGGGGCCAACGTCCTGACTTTC
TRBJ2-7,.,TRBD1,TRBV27,CASSLDRGSGYEQYF,TGTGCCAGCAGTTTAGACAGGGGGTCGGGTTACGAGCAGTACTTC
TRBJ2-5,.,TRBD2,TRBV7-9,CASSPGLAGEEETQYF,TGTGCCAGCAGCCCCGGACTAGCGGGAGAGGAAGAGACCCAGTACTTC
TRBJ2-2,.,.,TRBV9,CASSPPGGPHTGELFF,TGTGCCAGCAGCCCACCCGGGGGTCCCCACACCGGGGAGCTGTTTTTT
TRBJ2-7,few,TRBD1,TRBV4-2,CASRDRGSIEQYF,TGTGCCAGCAGGGACAGGGGGTCCATCGAGCAGTACTTC
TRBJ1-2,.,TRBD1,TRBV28,CASNLSTGGGYTF,TGTGCCAGCAACTTATCGACAGGGGGTGGCTACACCTTC
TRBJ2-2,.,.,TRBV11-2,CASSLFSGLVGELFF,TGTGCCAGCAGCTTATTCTCAGGGCTAGTCGGGGAGCTGTTTTTT
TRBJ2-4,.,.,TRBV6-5,CASSYQLLLSGNIQYF,TGTGCCAGCAGTTACCAGTTACTCCTCAGTGGAAACATTCAGTACTTC
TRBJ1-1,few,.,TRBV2,CASSHGGRGSASAFF,TGTGCCAGCAGTCACGGCGGGCGCGGGAGTGCTTCAGCTTTCTTT
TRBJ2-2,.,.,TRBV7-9,CASSLPNTGELFF,TGTGCCAGCAGCTTACCCAACACCGGGGAGCTGTTTTTT
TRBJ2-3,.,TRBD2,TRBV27,CASSSQGTSFPYGTDTQYF,TGTGCCAGCAGTTCGCAAGGGACTAGCTTTCCCTATGGTACAGATACGCAGTATTTT
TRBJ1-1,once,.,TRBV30,CAWSSREDTEAFF,TGTGCCTGGAGCTCGAGGGAGGACACTGAAGCTTTCTTT
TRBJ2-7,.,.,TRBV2,CASSEQDYEQYF,TGTGCCAGCAGTGAACAGGACTACGAGCAGTACTTC
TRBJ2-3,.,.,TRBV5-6,CASSLFERTSTDTQYF,TGTGCCAGCAGCTTGTTCGAGAGGACTAGCACAGATACGCAGTATTTT
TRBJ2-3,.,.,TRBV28,CASSLWGRTDTQYF,TGTGCCAGCAGTTTATGGGGCCGCACAGATACGCAGTATTTT
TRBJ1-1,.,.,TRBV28,CASSLGYTEAFF,TGTGCCAGCAGCCTGGGCTACACTGAAGCTTTCTTT
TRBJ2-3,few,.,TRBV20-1,CSAPWGRTQYF,TGCAGTGCCCCCTGGGGGCGTACGCAGTATTTT
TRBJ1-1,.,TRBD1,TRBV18,CASSPGQGNTEAFF,TGTGCCAGCTCTCCCGGACAGGGGAACACTGAAGCTTTCTTT
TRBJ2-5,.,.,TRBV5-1,CASSLIDRQETQYF,TGCGCCAGCAGTCTCATTGACCGACAAGAGACCCAGTACTTC
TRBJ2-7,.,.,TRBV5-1,CASSFVGNYEQYF,TGCGCCAGCAGCTTCGTAGGAAACTACGAGCAGTACTTC
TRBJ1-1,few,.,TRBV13,CASSLPGNTEAFF,TGTGCCAGCAGCTTGCCGGGGAACACTGAAGCTTTCTTT
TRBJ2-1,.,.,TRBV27,CASSLARYNEQFF,TGTGCCAGCAGTTTGGCGCGATACAATGAGCAGTTCTTC
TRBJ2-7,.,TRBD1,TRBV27,CASMTGVEQYF,TGTGCCAGCATGACAGGGGTCGAGCAGTACTTC
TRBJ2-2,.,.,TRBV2,CASTGTNTGELFF,TGTGCCAGCACCGGAACGAACACCGGGGAGCTGTTTTTT
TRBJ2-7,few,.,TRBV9,CASSVGTRYEQYF,TGTGCCAGCAGCGTAGGGACGCGATACGAGCAGTACTTC
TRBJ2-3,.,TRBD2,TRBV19,CASCGGSTDTQYF,TGTGCCAGCTGCGGGGGGTCTACAGATACGCAGTATTTT